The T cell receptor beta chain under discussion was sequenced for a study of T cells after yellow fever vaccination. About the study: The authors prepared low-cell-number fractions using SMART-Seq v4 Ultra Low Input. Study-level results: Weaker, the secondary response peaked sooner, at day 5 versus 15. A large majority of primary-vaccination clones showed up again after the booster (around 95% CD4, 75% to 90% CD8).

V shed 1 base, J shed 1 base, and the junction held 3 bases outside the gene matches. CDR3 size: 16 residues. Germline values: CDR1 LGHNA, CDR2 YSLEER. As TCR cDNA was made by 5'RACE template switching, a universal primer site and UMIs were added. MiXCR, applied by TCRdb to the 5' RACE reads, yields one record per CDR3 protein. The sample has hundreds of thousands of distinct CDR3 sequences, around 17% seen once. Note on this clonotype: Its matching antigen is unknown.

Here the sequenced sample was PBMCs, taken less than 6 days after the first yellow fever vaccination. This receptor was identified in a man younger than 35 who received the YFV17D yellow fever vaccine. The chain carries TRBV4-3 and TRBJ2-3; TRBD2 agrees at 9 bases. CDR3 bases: TGCGCCAGCAGCCAAGGTAGCGGGGGAGGCACAGATACGCAGTATTTT. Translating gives CASSQGSGGGTDTQYF.